This paragraph covers one T cell receptor beta chain sequence. The data were taken from a study of blood T cell repertoires in COVID-19. Here immunoSEQ multiplex PCR was the method, and the copy in TCRdb shows in-frame clones only, minus some. This table holds around 260,000 clones, 88% found once. Per germline, CDR1 MNHEY and CDR2 SVGAGI. The germline V and J ends were trimmed by 8 bases and 0 bases, with 5 bases remaining between them. The CDR3 extends over 12 amino acids. The chain uses TRBV6-5 and TRBJ2-4; possibly TRBD2 for D (5 bases). The material sequenced was peripheral blood. The TCR was taken from a woman between 65 and 79 years old with COVID-19, enrolled during active disease. In DNA form, the CDR3 reads TGTGCCAGCGGACTAGCCAAAAACATTCAGTACTTC. Translated: CASGLAKNIQYF.